Following are 12 T cell receptor beta chains from one sample sequenced in a study of blood T cell repertoires in COVID-19. The method was immunoSEQ multiplex PCR; TCRdb's version includes in-frame clones alone and lacks a portion of them. The sample lists about 320,000 clones; roughly 87% were seen once. The sequencing sample was made of PBMCs or T cells enriched from blood (not recorded which). The receptors come from a woman between 25 and 40 years old who had recovered from COVID-19.

The rearrangement joins TRBV4-1 to TRBJ2-1; D might be TRBD2 (6 bases). The V and J ends lost 5 bases and 0 bases respectively, with 17 bases between them. The CDR3 runs to 17 residues. Germline CDR1 is MGHRA and CDR2 is YSYEKL. CDR3 in amino acids: CASSFSTEGSSYNEQFF. The CDR3 DNA reads as TGCGCCAGCAGCTTTTCCACGGAGGGGAGCTCCTACAATGAGCAGTTCTTC.

With respect to this clone: In the same sample, other DNA sequences code for this CDR3. The J gene is TRBJ1-1, the V gene TRBV6-5, with a weak D call TRBD1 (6 bases). Looked up from germline, CDR1 is MNHEY and CDR2 is SVGAGI. V gave up 0 bases and J gave up 8 bases, with 7 bases separating them. The CDR3 is 12 amino acids. CDR3 bases: TGTGCCAGCAGTTACTCGAGGGGGGAAGCTTTCTTT. Amino acids: CASSYSRGEAFF.

The chain uses TRBV2 and TRBJ1-4; 11 bases line up with TRBD1. This CDR3 region has 14 residues. The germline V gene has CDR1 SNHLY and CDR2 FYNNEI. V was clipped by 6 bases and J by 7 bases; unmatched bases: 4. CDR3 bases: TGTGCCAGCAGCGGACAGGGGGCCTTTGAAAAACTGTTTTTT. It is translated as CASSGQGAFEKLFF.

The CDR3, as DNA: TGCGCCAGCAGCTACGACAGGGGGCTTGGAAACACCATATATTTT. Translated: CASSYDRGLGNTIYF. This chain uses TRBV5-1 with TRBJ1-3; 10 nucleotides align to TRBD1. Germline loops: CDR1 SGHRS, CDR2 YFSETQ. This CDR3 is 15 amino acids long. The trim removed 3 bases at V and 3 bases at J, leaving 3 bases unmatched. The full variable domain, rest sourced from reference TRBV5-1 and TRBJ1-3, is KAGVTQTPRYLIKTRGQQVTLSCSPISGHRSVSWYQQTPGQGLQFLFEYFSETQRNKGNFPGRFSGRQFSNSRSEMNVSTLELGDSALYLCASSYDRGLGNTIYFGEGSWLTVV.

The V and J genes are TRBV11-2 and TRBJ2-6; D is ambiguous. CDR3 length: 14 residues. From germline, CDR1 is SGHAT and CDR2 FQNNGV. Trimming stripped 0 bases from V and 12 bases from J, with 12 bases between. Here the CDR3 DNA reads TGTGCCAGCAGCTTAGATGTGGGCACCATCGTCCTGACTTTC. Its protein is CASSLDVGTIVLTF.

The J gene is TRBJ1-5, the V gene TRBV7-3; a weak D match, TRBD1 (5 bases). The CDR3 spans 13 residues. V was shortened by 0 bases and J by 7 bases, with 7 bases between the two germline ends. Germline V CDR1 and CDR2: SGHTA, FQGTGA. In nucleotides, the CDR3 is TGTGCCAGCAGCTTAACGAAGGGGCAGCCCCAGCATTTT. Amino acid sequence: CASSLTKGQPQHF.

The chain employs TRBV6-5 and TRBJ1-6; 12 bases fit TRBD1. Germline CDR1 MNHEY, CDR2 SVGAGI. With 6 bases clipped from V and 8 bases from J, the junction kept 5 bases outside the gene matches. This CDR3 spans 15 amino acids. Here the CDR3 DNA reads TGTGCCAGCAGCCCGGGACAGGGGGCGTATTCACCCCTCCACTTT. It encodes CASSPGQGAYSPLHF.

In this sample, this clone turned up once. The chain has TRBV29-1 and TRBJ2-5; D possibly corresponds to TRBD2 (6 bases). The V gene lost 6 bases and the J gene lost 5 bases, with 10 bases spanning the gap. The CDR3 has 11 residues. Looked up from germline, CDR1 is SQVTM and CDR2 is ANQGSEA. The CDR3 is CSVGTVETQYF. The CDR3 DNA reads as TGCAGCGTGGGGACTGTGGAGACCCAGTACTTC.

This sequence joins TRBV5-8 and TRBJ2-5; TRBD1 is a possible D gene (5 bases). This CDR3 region has 14 residues. V was clipped by 7 bases and J by 3 bases, with 16 bases between them. Germline lookup yields CDR1 SGHTS and CDR2 YDEGEE. This chain's CDR3 is CASPVGQRKETQYF. DNA of the CDR3: TGTGCCAGCCCCGTGGGGCAGAGAAAAGAGACCCAGTACTTC.

Ten or more counts support this clone. J is TRBJ1-1 and V is TRBV7-2; no definite D call. Looked up from germline, CDR1 is SGHTA and CDR2 is FQGNSA. Deletions cut 5 bases from V and 1 base from J, with 17 bases between. There are 16 residues in the CDR3. CDR3 residues: CASSSSRLSRNTEAFF. CDR3 DNA sequence: TGTGCCAGCAGCAGTTCCCGGTTGTCTCGGAACACTGAAGCTTTCTTT.

The gene calls are TRBV13 and TRBJ2-1; 14 bases are shared with TRBD2. Germline assignment: CDR1 PRHDT and CDR2 FYEKMQ (reference sequence). Trimming took 3 bases from V and 7 from J; bases not matched to a gene: 2. CDR3 length equals 15 residues. The CDR3 region is CASSLGLAGENEQFF. The CDR3 DNA reads as TGTGCCAGCAGCTTGGGACTAGCGGGGGAAAATGAGCAGTTCTTC.

This clone appeared a few times. The chain has TRBV19 and TRBJ1-5; D gene ambiguous. Trimming removed 5 bases at V and 1 base at J, with 12 bases between. The germline V gene has CDR1 LNHDA and CDR2 SQIVND (reference sequence). CDR3 size: 15 residues. In nucleotides, the CDR3 is TGTGCCAGTAGTGTCGTCAGAGCGAGCAATCAGCCCCAGCATTTT. It codes for CASSVVRASNQPQHF.